The 17 T cell receptor beta chains below were found in one sample sequenced in a study of T cells after yellow fever vaccination. TCRdb re-called the 5' RACE reads through MiXCR, storing one row per CDR3 protein. The sample includes 350,000 to 450,000 distinct CDR3 sequences, around 20% seen only once; the top ten take 15% to 20%. The sequencing here drew on PBMCs, taken before the yellow fever booster vaccination. Receptors were obtained from a man younger than 35 who received the YFV17D yellow fever vaccine.

A few counts support this clonotype. The DNA of the CDR3 is TGTGCCAGCAGCGATCTTGGGGGGCCCTACGAGCAGTACGTC. Translation: CASSDLGGPYEQYV. The V gene is TRBV27, the J gene TRBJ2-7; either TRBD1 or TRBD2 may supply D (6 bases each). The V and J ends lost 6 bases and 2 bases respectively, with 14 bases between them. Germline CDR1 reads MNHEY; CDR2 reads SMNVEV (reference sequence). This CDR3 spans 14 amino acids.

The chain uses TRBV6-5 and TRBJ2-3; D ambiguous. The CDR3 spans 13 residues. From germline, CDR1 is MNHEY and CDR2 SVGAGI. Trimming took 2 bases from V and 2 from J, leaving 5 bases between them. The CDR3 protein is CASSYEFTDTQYF. CDR3 bases: TGTGCCAGCAGTTACGAATTCACAGATACGCAGTATTTT.

This sequence joins TRBV4-3 and TRBJ2-3; 9 bases align to TRBD1. CDR1 is LGHNA and CDR2 is YSLEER in the germline V gene. J gave up 10 bases and V 3 bases, and 2 bases lay outside the gene matches. The CDR3 extends over 12 amino acids. The CDR3 DNA sequence: TGCGCCAGCAGCCAGAACAGGGGGCCGCAGTATTTT. This codes for CASSQNRGPQYF.

This clonotype appeared a few times. V is TRBV3-1 and J is TRBJ2-3, with D hard to call. Trimming removed 1 base from V and 0 bases from J, with 5 bases in between. The CDR3 spans 14 residues. The germline V gene encodes CDR1 LGHDT and CDR2 YNNKEL (reference sequence). The DNA of the CDR3 is TGTGCCAGCAGCCAAGTAAGGAGCACAGATACGCAGTATTTT. Translation: CASSQVRSTDTQYF.

This rearrangement joins TRBV5-1 to TRBJ2-3; TRBD2 matches at 10 bases. The CDR3 is 16 residues long. Looked up from germline, CDR1 is SGHRS and CDR2 is YFSETQ. J was trimmed by 4 bases and V by 4 bases; bases with no gene match: 9. The CDR3 here is CASSVLLAGRSDTQYF. CDR3 sequence (DNA): TGCGCCAGCAGCGTCCTACTAGCGGGGAGGTCAGATACGCAGTATTTT.

J is TRBJ2-2 and V is TRBV7-6; a weak D match, TRBD1 (5 bases). Trimming removed 2 bases at V and 5 bases at J, with 12 bases between. This CDR3 comprises 15 residues. Germline V lookup: CDR1 SGHVS, CDR2 FNYEAQ. CDR3 sequence (DNA): TGTGCCAGCAGCTTATGGGGCGCAAGTACCGGGGAGCTGTTTTTT. The encoded protein is CASSLWGASTGELFF.

V and J are TRBV7-2 and TRBJ2-3; TRBD2 matches at 7 bases. The germline V gene has CDR1 SGHTA and CDR2 FQGNSA. The V and J ends lost 5 bases and 11 bases, in that order; junction bases with no gene match: 10. This CDR3 region has 13 residues. CDR3 DNA: TGTGCCAGCAGCGTCACCCGACTAGCAGGGCAGTATTTT. This codes for CASSVTRLAGQYF.

This clonotype occurred a few times. The rearrangement joins TRBV24-1 to TRBJ2-5; no reliable D call. The length of the CDR3 is 13 residues. The V end lost 10 bases, the J end lost 5 bases, and 16 bases lay between the germline ends. Germline CDR1 is KGHDR and CDR2 is SFDVKD. The CDR3 region has the DNA TGTGCCACAAGGAGAGCGCCCACGGAGACCCAGTACTTC. Its protein product is CATRRAPTETQYF.

The chain recombines TRBV12-3 or TRBV12-4 with TRBJ2-4; no clear D. V lost 5 bases and J lost 5, with 13 bases in between. The CDR3 has 14 residues. The CDR3 bases are TGTGCCAGCAGTATGTACTTACTCGAAAACATTCAGTACTTC. It is translated as CASSMYLLENIQYF.

V and J are TRBV7-6 and TRBJ1-5; no clear D gene. In germline, CDR1 is SGHVS, CDR2 FNYEAQ. Between the trimmed V and J ends, which lost 0 bases and 2 bases, there was a span of 5 bases. The CDR3 totals 14 residues. CDR3 bases: TGTGCCAGCAGCTTAGCGGGTCGCAATCAGCCCCAGCATTTT. It encodes CASSLAGRNQPQHF. The full variable domain, in which reference TRBV7-6 and TRBJ1-5 provide the parts outside the CDR3, is GAGVSQSPRYKVTKRGQDVALRCDPISGHVSLYWYRQALGQGPEFLTYFNYEAQQDKSGLPNDRFSAERPEGSISTLTIQRTEQRDSAMYRCASSLAGRNQPQHFGDGTRLSIL.

J is TRBJ1-6 and V is TRBV6-5, with 8 bases fitting TRBD1. The CDR3 length is 15 residues. V shed 4 bases and J 7 bases; nucleotides not matched to a gene: 6. Germline loops: CDR1 MNHEY, CDR2 SVGAGI. CDR3 amino acids: CASSLDRGGNSPLHF. The CDR3 bases are TGTGCCAGCAGTTTAGACAGGGGAGGCAATTCACCCCTCCACTTT.

V gene TRBV7-2 combines with J gene TRBJ1-1; D remains unclear. V was cut by 1 base and J by 6 bases, with 15 bases left in between. Germline V gene sequence: CDR1 SGHTA, CDR2 FQGNSA. There are 15 residues in the CDR3. CDR3 DNA: TGTGCCAGCAGCTTAGAGGTGGTCATGGCGGCTGAAGCTTTCTTT. It yields the protein CASSLEVVMAAEAFF.

This chain links TRBV6-6 with TRBJ2-2, with 7 bases aligning to TRBD1. CDR3 size: 15 residues. Per germline, CDR1 MNHNY and CDR2 SVGAGI (reference sequence). With V trimmed by 7 bases and J by 7 bases, 12 bases remained unmatched. The CDR3 here is CASTIGGRGHGELFF. As DNA, the CDR3 is TGTGCCAGCACCATAGGGGGCAGGGGCCACGGGGAGCTGTTTTTT.

This clonotype came up once. The chain is built from TRBV6-5 and TRBJ2-5; 8 nucleotides match TRBD1. V lost 0 bases to trimming and J lost 5 bases; unmatched junction nucleotides: 8. Germline-derived CDR1 and CDR2 are MNHEY and SVGAGI. CDR3 length: 16 residues. CDR3 sequence: CASSYSAGTGVETQYF. As DNA, the CDR3 is TGTGCCAGCAGTTACTCCGCCGGGACAGGCGTGGAGACCCAGTACTTC.

Ten or more counts support this clonotype. This chain joins TRBV4-3 and TRBJ2-5; TRBD2 agrees at 12 bases. Losses at the gene ends were 2 bases for V and 5 bases for J; bases not matched to a gene: 3. Germline assignment: CDR1 LGHNA and CDR2 YSLEER. The CDR3 length is 15 residues. CDR3 region: CASSQLAGGLETQYF. Written as DNA, the CDR3 is TGCGCCAGCAGCCAACTAGCGGGGGGGCTGGAGACCCAGTACTTC.

This clonotype was seen more than once but under ten times. The chain combines TRBV20-1 with TRBJ2-3; TRBD2 agrees at 8 bases. Germline CDR1 reads DFQATT; CDR2 reads SNEGSKA (reference sequence). V lost 8 bases, J lost 1 base, and 5 bases stayed unmatched. The length of the CDR3 is 13 residues. CDR3 nucleotides: TGCAGTCAAAGCGGGGGTGGCACAGATACGCAGTATTTT. Its protein product is CSQSGGGTDTQYF.

The chain recombines TRBV27 with TRBJ2-3, with TRBD1 as a possible D gene (5 bases). With 2 bases removed from V and 0 bases from J, the gap between germline ends came to 9 bases. CDR3 length: 15 residues. CDR1 MNHEY and CDR2 SMNVEV come from the germline V gene (reference sequence). Written as DNA, the CDR3 is TGTGCCAGCAGTTTACCAGGGCTTAGCACAGATACGCAGTATTTT. Its protein is CASSLPGLSTDTQYF.